Listed here is a single TCR beta chain. Antigen unknown. The CDR3 has 18 amino acids. Germline CDR1 is SGDLS and CDR2 is YYNGEE. V lost 3 bases, J lost 5 bases, and 13 bases stayed unmatched. The data originate from a study of cytomegalovirus exposure and HLA in healthy donors. The study, taken as a whole, reports: In an earlier analysis, most TCR beta V segments were productive about 87% or about 30% of the time.

In the PCR, 60 Vbeta and 13 Jbeta primers were used. Using immunoSEQ multiplex PCR, the repertoire was profiled, and TCRdb retains in-frame clones only, with some absent. The top ten clones hold about 1.5% of a sample with 150,000 to 200,000 clones, over 75% of them seen once. Healthy donors of bone marrow made up the group. Sequencing was done on a sample of PBMCs. The chain joins TRBV9 to TRBJ1-4; 10 bases match TRBD1. The source is a man aged 50 to 59 in good health and CMV-seropositive. The CDR3: CASSESGDRGFENEKLFF. The CDR3 DNA reads as TGTGCCAGCAGCGAAAGTGGGGACAGGGGATTTGAGAATGAAAAACTGTTTTTT. Combining the CDR3 with reference TRBV9 and TRBJ1-4 gives the whole variable domain DSGVTQTPKHLITATGQRVTLRCSPRSGDLSVYWYQQSLDQGLQFLIQYYNGEERAKGNILERFSAQQFPDLHSELNLSSLELGDSALYFCASSESGDRGFENEKLFFGSGTQLSVL.